These 24 T cell receptor beta chains came from one sample sequenced in a study of human T cells and chemical hapten exposure. MiXCR, run by TCRdb on the RACE reads, gives a single entry per CDR3 protein. This table holds some 110,000 distinct CDR3 sequences, over 10% found once. Stated time point: patch test 1, 2 weeks after DPC sensitization. Specified treatment: therapeutic diphenylcyclopropenone sensitization with weekly scalp DPC. The sequencing used whole blood, collected in connection with sensitization to the hapten diphenylcyclopropenone (DPC). These receptors were obtained from a woman between 45 and 65 years old with alopecia areata. Some clones in this sample may be carry-over from other donors' samples.

This clonotype showed up just a few times. This chain links TRBV15 with TRBJ2-7; 8 bases fit TRBD1. The junction had 6 bases not matched to a gene; V was cut back by 0 bases and J by 2 bases. The CDR3 is 16 amino acids. Germline V gene lookup returns CDR1 LNHNV and CDR2 YYDKDF (reference sequence). In nucleotides, the CDR3 is TGTGCCACCAGCAGAGATTATCAGGGGGCTGCCTACGAGCAGTACTTC. Its protein is CATSRDYQGAAYEQYF.

In its sample, this clonotype was seen many times. This sequence joins TRBV6-6 and TRBJ2-1, with 8 bases matching TRBD2. Germline CDR1 and CDR2: MNHNY and SVGAGI (reference sequence). The CDR3 loop spans 17 amino acids. After removal of 4 bases from V and 9 bases from J, the junction contained 17 bases not matched to a gene. In nucleotides, the CDR3 is TGTGCCAGCAGTTGGCGGGGACTAGTTAAGGAGTACGGTGAGCAGTTCTTC. Protein sequence: CASSWRGLVKEYGEQFF.

V gene TRBV18 combines with J gene TRBJ1-4, with 10 positions matching TRBD1. The CDR3 has 17 amino acids. Per germline, CDR1 KGHSH and CDR2 LQKENI. Trimming took 2 bases from V and 0 from J; bases not matched to a gene: 3. CDR3 bases: TGTGCCAGCTCACCAAACGGACAGGGGGCAACTAATGAAAAACTGTTTTTT. It specifies CASSPNGQGATNEKLFF.

This clonotype was seen a handful of times. J is TRBJ1-2 and V is TRBV20-1; D call uncertain. The length of the CDR3 is 11 residues. Trimming took off 6 bases at V and 8 bases at J, with 13 bases between the two ends. Germline CDR1 reads DFQATT; CDR2 reads SNEGSKA (reference sequence). The CDR3 nucleotides read TGCAGTGCAAGGTGGCAAAGAGGCTACACCTTC. It codes for CSARWQRGYTF.

The V call is TRBV20-1, the J call TRBJ2-1; TRBD2 matches 15 bases. V lost 6 bases to trimming and J lost 6 bases; unmatched junction nucleotides: 9. The length of the CDR3 is 16 residues. Germline V CDR1 and CDR2: DFQATT, SNEGSKA (reference sequence). CDR3 nucleotide sequence: TGCAGTGCCTGGACTAGCGGGAGGGCCGGCGGCAATGAGCAGTTCTTC. Translated: CSAWTSGRAGGNEQFF.

This clonotype was found a few times. This chain joins TRBV20-1 and TRBJ2-5, with no clear D. Trimming removed 4 bases from V and 3 bases from J, with 6 bases in between. CDR3 length equals 11 residues. CDR1 and CDR2 (germline): DFQATT, SNEGSKA (reference sequence). CDR3 protein: CSAIWEETQYF. The CDR3 region has the DNA TGCAGTGCTATATGGGAAGAGACCCAGTACTTC.

This clonotype was recorded a few times. The chain joins TRBV5-1 to TRBJ2-3; 8 positions agree with TRBD2. There are 17 residues in the CDR3. CDR1 is SGHRS and CDR2 is YFSETQ in the germline V gene. The J segment lost 3 bases and the V segment lost 4 bases, leaving 13 bases of the junction unmatched. CDR3 in amino acids: CASSPRSSGGVTDTQYF. The CDR3 DNA reads as TGCGCCAGCAGCCCCCGATCGAGCGGGGGAGTGACAGATACGCAGTATTTT.

This clonotype was found a few times. A read error may be the cause here, since a much bigger clone is one base away. This chain links TRBV11-2 with TRBJ1-1; D is ambiguous. Per germline, CDR1 SGHAT and CDR2 FQNNGV. The CDR3 extends over 14 amino acids. V was shortened by 0 bases and J by 0 bases, with 5 bases between the two germline ends. The CDR3 protein is CASSLEHMNTEAFF. CDR3 in DNA: TGTGCCAGCAGCTTAGAGCATATGAACACTGAAGCTTTCTTT.

V and J are TRBV9 and TRBJ2-1; perhaps TRBD1 as D (5 bases). CDR1 and CDR2 from the germline V gene are SGDLS and YYNGEE. The CDR3 sequence is 14 residues long. Deletions cut 5 bases from V and 6 bases from J, with 15 bases between. As DNA, the CDR3 is TGTGCCAGCAGGGGGCCTGAACAGGTCAATGAGCAGTTCTTC. It codes for CASRGPEQVNEQFF. The full variable domain, in which reference TRBV9 and TRBJ2-1 provide the parts outside the CDR3, is DSGVTQTPKHLITATGQRVTLRCSPRSGDLSVYWYQQSLDQGLQFLIQYYNGEERAKGNILERFSAQQFPDLHSELNLSSLELGDSALYFCASRGPEQVNEQFFGPGTRLTVL.

This clonotype was seen at least ten times. The gene calls are TRBV3-1 and TRBJ1-1; a weak D match, TRBD1 (5 bases). The CDR3 runs 15 residues. V shed 3 bases and J shed 2 bases, with 13 bases lying between them. Germline V CDR1 and CDR2: LGHDT, YNNKEL (reference sequence). The CDR3 nucleotides are TGTGCCAGCAGCCAGGGACTCCACAGAAACACTGAAGCTTTCTTT. Its protein is CASSQGLHRNTEAFF.

The gene calls are TRBV4-2 and TRBJ1-2, with D unresolved. V lost 0 bases to trimming and J lost 0 bases, with 8 bases between them. The germline CDR1 and CDR2 sequences are LGHNA and YNFKEQ. CDR3 size: 15 residues. The CDR3 region has the DNA TGTGCCAGCAGCCAAGAAGAGAAAGCTAACTATGGCTACACCTTC. The encoded protein is CASSQEEKANYGYTF.

This chain connects TRBV28 to TRBJ1-5; TRBD1 matches 9 bases. V lost 6 bases and J lost 4; bases outside the gene matches: 7. CDR3 length: 15 residues. From germline, CDR1 is MDHEN and CDR2 SYDVKM. CDR3 sequence reads: CASRPMDRGNQPQHF. In DNA, the CDR3 is TGTGCCAGCAGACCAATGGACAGGGGAAATCAGCCCCAGCATTTT.

J is TRBJ2-1 and V is TRBV7-2; D is ambiguous. Germline V gene sequence: CDR1 SGHTA, CDR2 FQGNSA. V lost 1 base to trimming and J lost 2 bases, with 6 bases between them. The length of the CDR3 is 14 residues. DNA of the CDR3: TGTGCCAGCAGCTTAGAATTTACCTACAATGAGCAGTTCTTC. Its protein is CASSLEFTYNEQFF. The entire variable domain, with the rest obtained from reference TRBV7-2 and TRBJ2-1, is as follows: GAGVSQSPSNKVTEKGKDVELRCDPISGHTALYWYRQSLGQGLEFLIYFQGNSAPDKSGLPSDRFSAERTGGSVSTLTIQRTQQEDSAVYLCASSLEFTYNEQFFGPGTRLTVL.

This clonotype was observed many times. This chain connects TRBV6-5 to TRBJ2-3; 8 nucleotides line up with TRBD1. The CDR3 consists of 14 residues. Germline V CDR1 and CDR2: MNHEY, SVGAGI. Trimming cost V 3 bases and J 7 bases; bases outside gene matches: 6. The CDR3 coding sequence is TGTGCCAGCAGTTATTCCGACAGGGGTTATACGCAGTATTTT. Translation gives CASSYSDRGYTQYF.

At least ten counts were recorded for this clonotype. The V gene is TRBV10-1, the J gene TRBJ2-1; 10 bases fit TRBD2. CDR1 is WNHNN and CDR2 is SYGVQD in the germline V gene (reference sequence). The J segment lost 7 bases and the V segment lost 2 bases, leaving 5 bases of the junction unmatched. The CDR3 is 15 amino acids. The CDR3 loop is CASSEATSGDNEQFF. CDR3 nucleotide sequence: TGCGCCAGCAGTGAGGCTACTAGCGGGGATAATGAGCAGTTCTTC.

There are many counts of this clonotype. The chain employs TRBV4-2 and TRBJ2-2, with unresolved D. Germline values: CDR1 LGHNA, CDR2 YNFKEQ. The CDR3 length is 14 residues. V dropped 0 bases and J dropped 2 bases, with 4 bases sitting between them. CDR3 in DNA: TGTGCCAGCAGCCAAGACCCCAACACCGGGGAGCTGTTTTTT. Translated, it gives CASSQDPNTGELFF.

CDR3 in DNA: TGCAGCGTCGGGACAGTAAGATCTGGGGCCAACGTCCTGACTTTC. Translating gives CSVGTVRSGANVLTF. This chain joins TRBV29-1 and TRBJ2-6, with 7 positions matching TRBD1. V lost 6 bases and J lost 1; bases outside the gene matches: 6. Germline CDR1 reads SQVTM; CDR2 reads ANQGSEA. The CDR3 spans 15 residues.

This clonotype has a count of ten or more. The rearrangement uses TRBV5-5 and TRBJ1-5; TRBD1 is a possible D gene (5 bases). The CDR3 runs to 14 residues. Germline V gene data show CDR1 as SGHKS and CDR2 as YYEKEE (reference sequence). Trimming shortened V by 1 base and J by 5 bases, and 10 bases separated the two germline ends. This chain's CDR3 is CASSLLQGDQPQHF. The CDR3 region has the DNA TGTGCCAGCAGCTTGCTCCAGGGCGATCAGCCCCAGCATTTT.

There are a few counts of this clonotype. The genes are TRBV11-2 and TRBJ2-3; D ambiguous. Trimming left V 1 base short and J 7 bases short, with 15 bases between. Germline V gene sequence: CDR1 SGHAT, CDR2 FQNNGV. This CDR3 region has 15 residues. Written as DNA, the CDR3 is TGTGCCAGCAGCTTAGGGCCCCCCGCGACGTATACGCAGTATTTT. This sequence encodes CASSLGPPATYTQYF.

The gene calls are TRBV20-1 and TRBJ1-1, with TRBD1 matching 8 bases. Unmatched junction bases numbered 14, after V lost 5 bases and J lost 3 bases. The CDR3 runs to 16 residues. CDR1 and CDR2 (germline): DFQATT, SNEGSKA (reference sequence). The CDR3 bases are TGCAGTGCTGCTAGACCGGCGGGACAGGTCTACACTGAAGCTTTCTTT. It translates to CSAARPAGQVYTEAFF.

The genes are TRBV5-5 and TRBJ1-4; TRBD1 might be the D (6 bases). Deletions cut 3 bases from V and 0 bases from J, with 12 bases between. The CDR3 consists of 16 residues. Germline-derived CDR1 and CDR2 are SGHKS and YYEKEE (reference sequence). The CDR3 nucleotides read TGTGCCAGCAGCTGGGGGGCGACAGCAACTAATGAAAAACTGTTTTTT. This sequence encodes CASSWGATATNEKLFF.

This clonotype came up many times. The rearrangement joins TRBV6-6 to TRBJ2-7; 11 nucleotides align to TRBD2. The CDR3 has 16 amino acids. V lost 2 bases, J lost 2 bases, and 5 bases stayed unmatched. In germline, CDR1 is MNHNY, CDR2 SVGAGI (reference sequence). CDR3: CASSYTSGRSTYEQYF. The DNA of the CDR3 is TGTGCCAGCAGTTACACTAGCGGGAGAAGTACCTACGAGCAGTACTTC.

This clonotype was recorded many times. This sequence joins TRBV6-5 and TRBJ1-6; D not resolved. Germline V gene data show CDR1 as MNHEY and CDR2 as SVGAGI. V was pared by 2 bases and J by 10 bases, with 12 bases between. This CDR3 is built from 14 residues. CDR3 loop: CASSYLKRGSPLHF. The CDR3 DNA reads as TGTGCCAGCAGTTACCTAAAACGCGGCTCACCCCTCCACTTT.

The chain couples TRBV27 to TRBJ2-1; D perhaps matches TRBD1 (6 bases). Germline V gene sequence: CDR1 MNHEY, CDR2 SMNVEV (reference sequence). V lost 6 bases, J lost 4 bases, and 19 bases lay in between. The CDR3 is made up of 16 amino acids. This CDR3 is CASSPRSTGQYNEQFF. DNA for the CDR3: TGTGCCAGCAGCCCTAGGTCTACAGGGCAATACAATGAGCAGTTCTTC.